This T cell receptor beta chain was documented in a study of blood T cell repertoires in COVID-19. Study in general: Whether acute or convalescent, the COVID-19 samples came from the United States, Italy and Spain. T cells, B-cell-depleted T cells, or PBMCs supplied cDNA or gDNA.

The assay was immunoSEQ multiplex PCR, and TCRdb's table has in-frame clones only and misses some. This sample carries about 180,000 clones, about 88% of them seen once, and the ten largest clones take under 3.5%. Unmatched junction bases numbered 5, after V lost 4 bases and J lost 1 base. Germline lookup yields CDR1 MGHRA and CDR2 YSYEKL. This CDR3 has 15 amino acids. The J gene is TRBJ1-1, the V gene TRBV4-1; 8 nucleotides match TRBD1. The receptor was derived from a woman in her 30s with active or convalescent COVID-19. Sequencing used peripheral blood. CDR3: CASSLAGTGNTEAFF. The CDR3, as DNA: TGCGCCAGCAGCCTGGCCGGGACAGGGAACACTGAAGCTTTCTTT.